This TCR beta chain came from a study of blood T cell repertoires in COVID-19. In the original workflow: Estimates of nucleated cell counts were drawn from the amplification of reference gene primers. Some clones are missing from TCRdb's copy, which holds only in-frame ones; the method was immunoSEQ multiplex PCR. The V and J calls and clone size are taken from that table; D and trimming were inferred from the DNA. The repertoire consists of about 220,000 clones, with around nine tenths occurring once and the leading ten covering under 15%. The CDR3 has 16 residues. Germline CDR1 is MDHEN and CDR2 is SYDVKM. The V gene end was trimmed by 2 bases and the J gene end by 1 base; junction bases not matched to a gene: 5. Participants reported their clinical history, and cohort assignment relied on those reports.

The receptor was derived from a woman aged 45-65 years with acute COVID-19. The V call is TRBV28, the J call TRBJ2-5; TRBD2 agrees at 9 bases. Sequenced sample: PBMCs or T cells enriched from blood (not recorded which). This CDR3 reads CASSLGTSGLQETQYF. Written as DNA, the CDR3 is TGTGCCAGCAGTTTAGGAACTAGCGGGCTCCAAGAGACCCAGTACTTC.